A selection of T cell receptor beta chains follows, all from one sample in a study of T cells after yellow fever vaccination. One entry per CDR3 protein results from TCRdb running MiXCR on the 5' RACE reads. The top ten clones hold approximately 15% of a sample with around 530,000 distinct CDR3 sequences, less than 20% of them seen once. The sequencing used PBMCs, collected about 5 days after the first yellow fever vaccination. Source of these receptors: a man younger than 35 who received the YFV17D yellow fever vaccine. CDR3s include the opening cysteine and the closing phenylalanine or tryptophan. The D gene is left open where the match is weak. Clone size is shown for a subset of rows, as once, few, many or a class of expanded clone.

DNA,CDR3,D,V,J,size
TGCGCCAGCAGCTTTAATTCATGGGGAGGCGAGCAGTACTTC,CASSFNSWGGEQYF,NA,TRBV5-1,TRBJ2-7,few
TGTGCCAGCCGTCGTGCAGGGTTTACTAGTGACGAGCAGTACTTC,CASRRAGFTSDEQYF,NA,TRBV28,TRBJ2-7,NA
TGTGCCAGCAGCTTAGCGCCGGGACAGGGAAGGGGAGAGACCCAGTACTTC,CASSLAPGQGRGETQYF,TRBD1,TRBV7-2,TRBJ2-5,few
TGCGCCAGCAGCTTGCAGTCGCGCAGCTACACCTTC,CASSLQSRSYTF,NA,TRBV5-1,TRBJ1-2,many
TGTGCCATCAGTGCGGGCGGGGGGAACACAGATACGCAGTATTTT,CAISAGGGNTDTQYF,TRBD2,TRBV10-3,TRBJ2-3,NA
TGCAGTACGGGGTCGCGGACAGGTGAAAACACCATATATTTT,CSTGSRTGENTIYF,TRBD1,TRBV20-1,TRBJ1-3,NA
TGTGCCAGCAGAGGGCGACTCGGGCGATCAGATACGCAGTATTTT,CASRGRLGRSDTQYF,NA,TRBV3-1,TRBJ2-3,few
TGCAGTGCTAGAGATTCCGGGTCTGGAAACACCATATATTTT,CSARDSGSGNTIYF,NA,TRBV20-1,TRBJ1-3,NA
TGCAGTGCTAGATGGGGTCAAGAGACCCAGTACTTC,CSARWGQETQYF,NA,TRBV20-1,TRBJ2-5,few
TGTGCCAGCACCACGGGGTGGGGGAGCACAGATACGCAGTATTTT,CASTTGWGSTDTQYF,NA,TRBV7-6,TRBJ2-3,few
TGCGCCAGCAGCCCAACTAGGATGTCAGATACGCAGTATTTT,CASSPTRMSDTQYF,NA,TRBV5-1,TRBJ2-3,few
TGTGCCAGCAGATATGGACCCGGGAGGGAAAACACCATATATTTT,CASRYGPGRENTIYF,NA,TRBV6-5,TRBJ1-3,NA
TGCGCCAGCAGCCAAGTGAGAGAGGGCTGGGGAGAAAAACTGTTTTTT,CASSQVREGWGEKLFF,NA,TRBV4-3,TRBJ1-4,few
TGTGCCACCAGTGATTGGGACGAGGGCCCTCCAGATACGCAGTATTTT,CATSDWDEGPPDTQYF,NA,TRBV24-1,TRBJ2-3,NA
TGTGCCAGCAGCCCTCAGGGGGAACAAGAGACCCAGTACTTC,CASSPQGEQETQYF,TRBD1,TRBV7-2,TRBJ2-5,NA
TGCGCCAGCAGGGGGCAAATCACAGATACGCAGTATTTT,CASRGQITDTQYF,NA,TRBV5-1,TRBJ2-3,few
TGCGCCAGCAGCTTGGAAACCGCCCAAGAGACCCAGTACTTC,CASSLETAQETQYF,NA,TRBV5-1,TRBJ2-5,many
TGCAGTGCTAGCCCCCAGCCTAACTATGGCTACACCTTC,CSASPQPNYGYTF,NA,TRBV20-1,TRBJ1-2,NA
TGCGCCAGCAGCTTGATTCCAGGGAGGGCCTACAATGAGCAGTTCTTC,CASSLIPGRAYNEQFF,TRBD2,TRBV5-1,TRBJ2-1,few
TGTGCCAGCAGCCTCCGGGACATTTACAATGAGCAGTTCTTC,CASSLRDIYNEQFF,NA,TRBV7-9,TRBJ2-1,few
TGTGCCAGCAGTTACAGGGGGTCCGGGGAGCTGTTTTTT,CASSYRGSGELFF,NA,TRBV6-5,TRBJ2-2,NA
TGTGCCAGCAGCCCGAGCGGGACTTGGCAGACCCAGTACTTC,CASSPSGTWQTQYF,TRBD2,TRBV7-9,TRBJ2-5,few
TGTGCCATCAGTGACTCGGGCACCTCTGGGGCCAACGTCCTGACTTTC,CAISDSGTSGANVLTF,NA,TRBV10-3,TRBJ2-6,NA
TGTGCCAGCAGCCCCTCGGGGGGACTGAACACTGAAGCTTTCTTT,CASSPSGGLNTEAFF,NA,TRBV5-4,TRBJ1-1,few
TGTGCCAGCAGTTTATTCGCCTCTGCGTCAGGAAACACCATATATTTT,CASSLFASASGNTIYF,NA,TRBV28,TRBJ1-3,NA
TGCGCCAGCAAATCCGGGAAAGAGACCCAGTACTTC,CASKSGKETQYF,NA,TRBV5-1,TRBJ2-5,NA
TGTGCCAGCAGCGTAGACCCAGGGACTAGCGCAGATACGCAGTATTTT,CASSVDPGTSADTQYF,TRBD2,TRBV9,TRBJ2-3,few
TGCGCCAGCAGGGCTAGCTATGGCTACACCTTC,CASRASYGYTF,NA,TRBV5-1,TRBJ1-2,few
TGTGCCAGCAGATTCCCGGGACCAAAATTCTATGGCTACACCTTC,CASRFPGPKFYGYTF,NA,TRBV6-2/TRBV6-3,TRBJ1-2,few